The clone carrying this T cell receptor (beta chain) showed up just a few times. The antigen is not known. The germline V and J ends were trimmed by 6 bases and 3 bases, with 10 bases remaining between them. The CDR3 extends over 13 amino acids. From germline, CDR1 is KGHSH and CDR2 LQKENI. The sample comes from a study of T-cell memory formation after mild COVID-19. Study results and limitations: The study detected some responding clones in pre-infection memory, suggesting cross-reactive memory joined.

TCRdb called the 5' RACE reads again in MiXCR, with one record for every CDR3 protein. The sample carries about 540,000 distinct CDR3 sequences, over 20% recorded once. This receptor was identified in an adult woman who had mild COVID-19 (a few samples of this study predate the infection). Cell type and time point are not known. This chain uses TRBV18 with TRBJ2-3; tentative D call: TRBD1 (5 bases). Sequenced input: PBMCs or a T cell subset sorted from them (not recorded which). The CDR3 spells CASSTELTDTQYF. CDR3 coding DNA: TGTGCCAGCTCGACAGAGCTTACAGATACGCAGTATTTT.